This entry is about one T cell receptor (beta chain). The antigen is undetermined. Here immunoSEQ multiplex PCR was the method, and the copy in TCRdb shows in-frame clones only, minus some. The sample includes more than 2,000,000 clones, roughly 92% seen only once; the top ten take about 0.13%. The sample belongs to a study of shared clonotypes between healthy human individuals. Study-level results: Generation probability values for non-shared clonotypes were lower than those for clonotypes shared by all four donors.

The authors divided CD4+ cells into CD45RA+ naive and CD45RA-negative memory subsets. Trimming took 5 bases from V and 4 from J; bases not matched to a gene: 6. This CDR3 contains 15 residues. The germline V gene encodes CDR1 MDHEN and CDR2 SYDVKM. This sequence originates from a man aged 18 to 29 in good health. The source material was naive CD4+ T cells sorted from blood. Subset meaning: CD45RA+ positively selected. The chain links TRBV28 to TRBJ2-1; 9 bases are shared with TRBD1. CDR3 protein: CASSTRDRVYNEQFF. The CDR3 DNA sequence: TGTGCCAGCAGTACGCGGGACAGGGTGTACAATGAGCAGTTCTTC.